A selection of T cell receptor beta chains follows, all from one sample in a study of cytomegalovirus exposure and HLA in healthy donors. TCRdb's table, derived via immunoSEQ multiplex PCR, lists solely in-frame clones and lacks some. The sample has 130,000 or so clones, approximately 82% seen once. The sample comprised PBMCs. The receptors shown here come from a woman in her 40s in good health and CMV-seronegative. The CDR3 runs from the conserved cysteine through the conserved F or W. A D gene is named only where the DNA matches it firmly. Clone size is stated in some rows and not others, as once, few, many or a class when expanded.

v_gene	d_gene	abundance	j_gene	CDR3aa	CDR3nt
TRBV7-8	TRBD2	once	TRBJ2-1	CASSLRLAGDEQFF	TGTGCCAGCAGCTTACGGCTAGCGGGCGATGAGCAGTTCTTC
TRBV28	-	-	TRBJ2-1	CASSLFPDLQFF	TGTGCCAGCAGTTTATTTCCGGACTTGCAGTTCTTC
TRBV28	-	-	TRBJ1-3	CASRFFSSSGNTIYF	TGTGCCAGTCGTTTTTTTTCTTCCTCTGGAAACACCATATATTTT
TRBV4-3	TRBD2	-	TRBJ2-3	CASSQDSFLAGGPGTQYF	TGCGCCAGCAGCCAGGACTCCTTTCTAGCGGGAGGGCCGGGTACGCAGTATTTT
TRBV7-3	TRBD2	-	TRBJ2-2	CASSQVELAGYDGELFF	TGTGCCAGCAGCCAGGTGGAGCTAGCGGGGTACGACGGGGAGCTGTTTTTT
TRBV9	TRBD2	-	TRBJ2-5	CASSGLAHGGVTQYF	TGTGCCAGCAGCGGGCTAGCTCATGGGGGGGTGACCCAGTACTTC
TRBV25-1	-	-	TRBJ2-7	CASSDPAGARYEQYF	TGTGCCAGCAGTGATCCCGCAGGGGCCCGCTACGAGCAGTACTTC
TRBV18	-	-	TRBJ1-1	CASSPQTISPNTEAFF	TGTGCCAGCTCACCACAAACAATATCCCCCAACACTGAAGCTTTCTTT
TRBV19	TRBD2	-	TRBJ2-2	CASSIGLAGVSTGELFF	TGTGCCAGTAGTATCGGGCTAGCGGGAGTCTCCACCGGGGAGCTGTTTTTT
TRBV6-5	-	-	TRBJ2-3	CASSYANTGTDTQYF	TGTGCCAGCAGTTACGCCAATACCGGGACAGATACGCAGTATTTT
TRBV4-3	-	-	TRBJ2-1	CASSQDGAISYNEQFF	TGCGCCAGCAGCCAAGATGGGGCAATCTCCTACAATGAGCAGTTCTTC
TRBV11-2	-	-	TRBJ2-2	CASSAQPQGFGTGELFF	TGTGCCAGCAGCGCGCAGCCACAGGGCTTTGGGACCGGGGAGCTGTTTTTT
TRBV4-3	TRBD1	-	TRBJ2-1	CASSRLMDRGLNIPYNEQFF	TGCGCCAGCAGCCGGTTGATGGACAGGGGGCTGAACATACCCTACAATGAGCAGTTCTTC
TRBV5-1	-	-	TRBJ1-3	CASSLAPMGSSGNTIYF	TGCGCCAGCAGCTTGGCCCCGATGGGGAGCTCTGGAAACACCATATATTTT
TRBV2	-	-	TRBJ2-7	CASSYDRSSYEQYF	TGTGCCAGCAGTTATGACAGGAGCTCCTACGAGCAGTACTTC
TRBV11-2	-	-	TRBJ2-1	CASSPPSRVSEQFF	TGTGCCAGCAGCCCTCCTTCACGTGTTAGTGAGCAGTTCTTC
TRBV30	-	-	TRBJ1-1	CAWSARRRGHFLLANTEAFF	TGTGCCTGGAGTGCCCGAAGGCGGGGCCACTTCCTGTTAGCGAACACTGAAGCTTTCTTT
TRBV12-2	-	-	TRBJ2-1	CASRLALKKREGYNEQFF	TGTGCAAGTCGCTTAGCGTTGAAAAAGCGGGAAGGATACAATGAGCAGTTCTTC
TRBV28	TRBD1	once	TRBJ2-5	CASSLSGTGVRETQYF	TGTGCCAGCAGTTTATCCGGGACAGGGGTTAGGGAGACCCAGTACTTC
TRBV28	-	once	TRBJ2-7	CASSFRGGQSYEQYF	TGTGCCAGCAGTTTTAGGGGGGGGCAATCCTACGAGCAGTACTTC
TRBV4-2	TRBD2	-	TRBJ2-7	CASSQSLLAASYEQYF	TGTGCCAGCAGCCAGAGTTTACTAGCGGCATCCTACGAGCAGTACTTC
TRBV11-1	TRBD2	-	TRBJ2-1	CASSPGLAGGLEQFF	TGTGCCAGCAGCCCGGGACTAGCGGGAGGCCTTGAGCAGTTCTTC
TRBV6-5	-	-	TRBJ1-1	CASRPGAVNTEAFF	TGTGCCAGCAGACCAGGGGCGGTGAACACTGAAGCTTTCTTT
TRBV7-9	-	-	TRBJ2-7	CASSPTLEYYEQYF	TGTGCCAGCAGCCCCACCTTGGAGTACTACGAGCAGTACTTC
TRBV7-2	TRBD2	-	TRBJ2-7	CASSLAGTSGGYEQYF	TGTGCCAGCAGCTTAGCCGGGACTAGCGGGGGCTACGAGCAGTACTTC
TRBV6-5	-	-	TRBJ2-7	CASSYWGGVGEQYF	TGTGCCAGCAGTTACTGGGGCGGGGTCGGCGAGCAGTACTTC
TRBV21-1	-	-	TRBJ1-5	CASSEGVVFQPQHF	TGTGCCAGCAGCGAGGGGGTAGTTTTCCAGCCCCAGCATTTT
TRBV7-9	-	once	TRBJ1-2	CSSSSLSSFPEGYGYTF	TGTTCCAGCAGCTCATTATCGAGTTTCCCGGAGGGCTATGGCTACACCTTC
TRBV5-1	TRBD1	-	TRBJ2-5	CASSFQGAPSETQYF	TGCGCCAGCAGCTTCCAGGGGGCCCCCTCGGAGACCCAGTACTTC
TRBV5-1	TRBD1	-	TRBJ2-5	CASSYGQGAPRETQYF	TGCGCCAGCAGCTACGGACAGGGGGCGCCGAGGGAGACCCAGTACTTC
TRBV5-4	-	few	TRBJ1-2	CASSFPLSRGYTF	TGTGCCAGCAGCTTCCCGCTTAGTCGCGGCTACACCTTC
TRBV6-5	TRBD1	-	TRBJ2-7	CASRISGTGASEQYF	TGTGCCAGTCGGATTTCCGGGACAGGGGCTAGTGAGCAGTACTTC
TRBV15	TRBD2	-	TRBJ2-3	CATSIQSGRMGNTQYF	TGTGCCACCAGCATTCAAAGCGGGAGAATGGGAAATACGCAGTATTTT
TRBV6-4	TRBD1	-	TRBJ2-1	CASSATGTGIDEQFF	TGTGCCAGCAGTGCGACCGGGACAGGGATCGATGAGCAGTTCTTC
TRBV5-8	TRBD1	-	TRBJ1-2	CASSLGTGNIYGYTF	TGTGCCAGCAGCTTGGGGACAGGGAACATCTATGGCTACACCTTC
TRBV19	TRBD1	-	TRBJ1-1	CASSILRTGSNEAFF	TGTGCCAGTAGTATCTTGAGGACAGGGTCAAATGAAGCTTTCTTT
TRBV6-6	TRBD1	-	TRBJ1-3	CASSRLGQGGNTIYF	TGTGCCAGCAGTCGCTTGGGACAGGGAGGAAACACCATATATTTT
TRBV7-9	TRBD2	-	TRBJ2-3	CASSFYGAGERSDTQYF	TGTGCCAGCAGCTTCTATGGGGCGGGAGAACGGTCAGATACGCAGTATTTT
TRBV6-1	-	-	TRBJ2-3	CASSEPSDTQYF	TGTGCCAGCAGTGAACCGTCTGATACGCAGTATTTT
TRBV5-4	TRBD2	-	TRBJ2-7	CASIAGKTYEQYF	TGTGCCAGTATAGCGGGGAAGACCTACGAGCAGTACTTC
TRBV19	-	-	TRBJ2-7	CASSPPRRPPYEQYF	TGTGCCAGTAGTCCCCCGCGGCGACCCCCCTACGAGCAGTACTTC
TRBV14	TRBD1	-	TRBJ2-4	CASSQRQGEYIQYF	TGTGCCAGCAGCCAACGACAGGGGGAGTACATTCAGTACTTC
TRBV19	TRBD2	-	TRBJ2-1	CASSIGLARLQFF	TGTGCCAGTAGTATAGGACTAGCTCGTTTGCAGTTCTTC
TRBV11-2	-	-	TRBJ1-2	CASSSRLVNGYTF	TGTGCCAGCAGCTCCAGGCTCGTTAATGGCTACACCTTC
TRBV25-1	-	-	TRBJ1-4	CASSESRVLGKLFF	TGTGCCAGCAGTGAATCGCGGGTACTCGGAAAACTGTTTTTT
TRBV9	TRBD2	-	TRBJ2-1	CASSAGTSDYNEQFF	TGTGCCAGCAGCGCCGGGACTAGCGATTACAATGAGCAGTTCTTC
TRBV4-1	-	-	TRBJ1-4	CASSQVGPTNEKLFF	TGCGCCAGCAGCCAAGTTGGCCCAACTAATGAAAAACTGTTTTTT
TRBV28	-	-	TRBJ1-2	CASTSVYGYTF	TGTGCCAGCACCTCGGTTTATGGCTACACCTTC
TRBV7-3	-	-	TRBJ2-7	CASSPKTGGGPYEQYF	TGTGCCAGCAGCCCAAAAACCGGGGGAGGACCCTACGAGCAGTACTTC
TRBV13	-	-	TRBJ2-7	CASAVGLGTSYEQYF	TGTGCCAGCGCCGTCGGACTCGGCACCTCCTACGAGCAGTACTTC
TRBV11-2	TRBD1	-	TRBJ2-5	CASSPRPTGQETQYF	TGTGCCAGCAGCCCCCGACCGACAGGGCAAGAGACCCAGTACTTC
TRBV5-4	TRBD1	-	TRBJ2-1	CASSSGQAVWNEQFF	TGTGCCAGCAGCTCGGGACAGGCCGTCTGGAATGAGCAGTTCTTC
TRBV28	TRBD1	-	TRBJ2-7	CASRKDRGNEQYF	TGTGCCAGCCGAAAGGACAGGGGAAACGAGCAGTACTTC
TRBV18	TRBD1	-	TRBJ2-7	CASSPGQGAYEQYF	TGTGCCAGCTCCCCGGGACAGGGGGCCTACGAGCAGTACTTC
TRBV11-2	-	few	TRBJ2-7	CASSPDWNYEQYF	TGTGCCAGCTCGCCCGACTGGAACTACGAGCAGTACTTC